One and the same sample provided the 16 T cell receptor beta chains below, sequenced in a study of OX40 agonist ivuxolimab in advanced cancers. Libraries were prepared by immunoSEQ multiplex PCR; TCRdb keeps only in-frame clonotypes and omits some of them. The sample contains about 91,000 clones, around 80% of which appear only once. The input for sequencing was CD4+ or CD8+ T cells sorted from blood, taken in a trial of the OX40 agonist ivuxolimab. These TCRs come from an adult with an advanced solid tumor such as melanoma, head and neck, liver or kidney cancer.

The chain joins TRBV10-3 to TRBJ2-7; maybe TRBD1 (6 bases). The CDR3 extends over 13 amino acids. The ends were cut back, 4 bases at V and 3 bases at J, with 10 bases in the middle. Germline CDR1 reads ENHRY; CDR2 reads SYGVKD. The CDR3 is CAISVTGNYEQYF. The CDR3 DNA follows: TGTGCCATCAGTGTAACAGGGAACTACGAGCAGTACTTC.

This chain joins TRBV11-2 and TRBJ2-1; 7 bases agree with TRBD2. The CDR3 sequence is 16 residues long. CDR1 SGHAT and CDR2 FQNNGV come from the germline V gene. After removal of 4 bases from V and 4 bases from J, the junction contained 10 bases not matched to a gene. CDR3 region: CASSSPLGRGYNEQFF. CDR3 coding DNA: TGTGCCAGCAGCTCACCATTAGGGCGGGGGTACAATGAGCAGTTCTTC. The variable domain in full, completed from reference TRBV11-2 and TRBJ2-1, reads EAGVAQSPRYKIIEKRQSVAFWCNPISGHATLYWYQQILGQGPKLLIQFQNNGVVDDSQLPKDRFSAERLKGVDSTLKIQPAKLEDSAVYLCASSSPLGRGYNEQFFGPGTRLTVL.

J is TRBJ1-1 and V is TRBV7-9; TRBD1 is a possible D gene (5 bases). This CDR3 comprises 13 residues. Germline CDR1 and CDR2: SEHNR and FQNEAQ (reference sequence). V lost 6 bases and J lost 1, with 9 bases in between. CDR3 sequence: CASSEQENTEAFF. CDR3 DNA: TGTGCCAGCAGTGAACAGGAGAACACTGAAGCTTTCTTT.

This chain links TRBV5-4 with TRBJ1-4; 7 positions agree with TRBD1. The V gene end was trimmed by 4 bases and the J gene end by 4 bases; junction bases not matched to a gene: 7. The CDR3 is 15 amino acids. Germline assignment: CDR1 SGHNT and CDR2 YYREEE (reference sequence). CDR3 DNA: TGTGCCAGCAGCCGCCAGGGGGTGGTTAATGAAAAACTGTTTTTT. Amino acid sequence: CASSRQGVVNEKLFF.

This sequence joins TRBV4-3 and TRBJ2-2, with 9 bases identical to TRBD2. The junction had 10 bases not matched to a gene; V was cut back by 2 bases and J by 6 bases. Germline values: CDR1 LGHNA, CDR2 YSLEER. CDR3 size: 17 residues. The CDR3 is CASSQLAGLEHAGELFF. The CDR3 DNA is TGCGCCAGCAGCCAACTAGCGGGGCTAGAACACGCCGGGGAGCTGTTTTTT.

This chain links TRBV5-1 with TRBJ2-2; no clear D gene. Germline V gene data show CDR1 as SGHRS and CDR2 as YFSETQ. The ends were cut back, 5 bases at V and 5 bases at J, with 19 bases in the middle. The CDR3 length is 16 residues. The CDR3 DNA reads TGCGCCAGCAGACTCGTCGGACCCGAAAGGACCGGGGAGCTGTTTTTT. Translation: CASRLVGPERTGELFF.

CDR3 sequence reads: CASSSQGNEKLFF. For the CDR3, the DNA is TGTGCCAGCAGCTCCCAGGGTAATGAAAAACTGTTTTTT. V usage is TRBV9 and J usage is TRBJ1-4; tentatively, D is TRBD1 (5 bases). Germline loops: CDR1 SGDLS, CDR2 YYNGEE. The CDR3 runs 13 residues. Trimming removed 4 bases from V and 4 bases from J, with 8 bases in between.

The genes are TRBV28 and TRBJ1-1; the match to TRBD1 covers 10 bases. The J segment lost 1 base and the V segment lost 11 bases, leaving 7 bases of the junction unmatched. Germline V gene lookup returns CDR1 MDHEN and CDR2 SYDVKM. CDR3 length: 14 residues. The CDR3: CAASDRGKNTEAFF. The CDR3 nucleotides are TGTGCCGCTTCGGACAGGGGGAAGAACACTGAAGCTTTCTTT.

The chain couples TRBV5-1 to TRBJ1-4, with D unresolved. The V end lost 1 base, the J end lost 4 bases, and 5 bases lay between the germline ends. CDR1 and CDR2 (germline): SGHRS, YFSETQ. The CDR3 covers 13 residues. CDR3 region: CASSLSVNEKLFF. The CDR3 DNA reads TGCGCCAGCAGCTTGAGTGTTAATGAAAAACTGTTTTTT.

The CDR3, as DNA: TGTGCCAGCAGCTTAGTTGCCCTGGCCCAGTACTTC. It is translated as CASSLVALAQYF. The chain uses TRBV7-9 and TRBJ2-5; D is unresolved. The V gene's germline CDR1 is SEHNR and CDR2 FQNEAQ (reference sequence). The CDR3 loop spans 12 amino acids. Trimming cost V 1 base and J 9 bases, with 9 bases left between them.

This rearrangement joins TRBV9 to TRBJ1-2; no clear D. This CDR3 contains 12 residues. Trimming removed 2 bases from V and 0 bases from J, with 2 bases in between. Germline loops: CDR1 SGDLS, CDR2 YYNGEE. CDR3 in DNA: TGTGCCAGCAGCGTTACTAACTATGGCTACACCTTC. Amino acids: CASSVTNYGYTF.

The rearrangement uses TRBV9 and TRBJ2-2, with 11 bases fitting TRBD1. Germline CDR1 and CDR2: SGDLS and YYNGEE. The J segment lost 3 bases and the V segment lost 7 bases, leaving 2 bases of the junction unmatched. The CDR3 has 14 residues. Here the CDR3 reads CASGGQGDTGELFF. CDR3 bases: TGTGCCAGCGGGGGACAGGGGGACACCGGGGAGCTGTTTTTT.

The chain is built from TRBV7-2 and TRBJ2-1, with D perhaps matching TRBD1 or TRBD2 (6 bases each). Trimming left V 1 base short and J 14 bases short, with 9 bases between. Germline-derived CDR1 and CDR2 are SGHTA and FQGNSA. The CDR3 contains 11 residues. CDR3 DNA sequence: TGTGCCAGCAGCTTAGGGGGGGCCGAGTTCTTC. This codes for CASSLGGAEFF. The full variable domain, its missing parts supplied by reference TRBV7-2 and TRBJ2-1, is GAGVSQSPSNKVTEKGKDVELRCDPISGHTALYWYRQSLGQGLEFLIYFQGNSAPDKSGLPSDRFSAERTGGSVSTLTIQRTQQEDSAVYLCASSLGGAEFFGPGTRLTVL.

The rearrangement links TRBV7-7 to TRBJ2-3; D gene unclear. The length of the CDR3 is 13 residues. V gave up 5 bases and J gave up 0 bases, with 6 bases separating them. CDR1 and CDR2 (germline): SSHAT, FNYEAQ (reference sequence). In DNA form, the CDR3 reads TGTGCCAGCAGCCTGGACAGCACAGATACGCAGTATTTT. This gives the protein CASSLDSTDTQYF.

The V gene is TRBV7-9, the J gene TRBJ1-4, with D unresolved. Per the germline V gene, CDR1 is SEHNR and CDR2 is FQNEAQ (reference sequence). Trimming removed 1 base from V and 4 bases from J, with 10 bases in between. This CDR3 contains 15 residues. CDR3 in DNA: TGTGCCAGCAGCTTAGATGGTAGTTATAATGAAAAACTGTTTTTT. Residues: CASSLDGSYNEKLFF.

The gene calls are TRBV11-3 and TRBJ2-1; no clear D gene. This CDR3 has 13 residues. V gave up 1 base and J gave up 11 bases, with 12 bases separating them. Germline assignment: CDR1 SGHNT and CDR2 YENEEA. The CDR3 DNA follows: TGTGCCAGCAGCTTAGTGGGCGGACCCCAGCAGTTCTTC. Translated, it gives CASSLVGGPQQFF.